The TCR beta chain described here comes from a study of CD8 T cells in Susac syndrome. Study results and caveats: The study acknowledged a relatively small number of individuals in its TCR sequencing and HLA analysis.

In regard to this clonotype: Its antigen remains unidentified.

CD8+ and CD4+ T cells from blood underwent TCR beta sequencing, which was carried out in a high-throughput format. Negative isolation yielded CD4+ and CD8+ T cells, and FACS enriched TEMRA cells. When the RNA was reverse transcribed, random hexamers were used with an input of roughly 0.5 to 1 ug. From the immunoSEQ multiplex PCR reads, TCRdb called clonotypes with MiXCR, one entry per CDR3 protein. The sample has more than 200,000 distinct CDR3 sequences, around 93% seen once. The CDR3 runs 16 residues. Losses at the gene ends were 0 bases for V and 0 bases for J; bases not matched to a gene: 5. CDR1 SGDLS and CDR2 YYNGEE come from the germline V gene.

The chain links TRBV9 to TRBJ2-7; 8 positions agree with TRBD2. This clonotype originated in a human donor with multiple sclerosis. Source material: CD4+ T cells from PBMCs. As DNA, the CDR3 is TGTGCCAGCAGCGTAGCGCCAGCGGGGGACTCCTACGAGCAGTACTTC. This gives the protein CASSVAPAGDSYEQYF.